The 18 T cell receptor beta chains below all came from one sample that was sequenced in a study of immune evolution from preneoplasia to lung adenocarcinoma. The method was immunoSEQ multiplex PCR; TCRdb's version includes in-frame clones alone and lacks a portion of them. The table lists 4,000 to 5,000 clones, about 77% of them singletons, with 11% in the top ten. Sequenced: FFPE minimally invasive lung adenocarcinoma tissue. The receptors derive from a person aged 70 to 85 with lung adenocarcinoma.

This chain links TRBV7-8 with TRBJ1-5; D ambiguous. The length of the CDR3 is 13 residues. V lost 5 bases and J lost 8, with 13 bases in between. Germline CDR1 is SGHVS and CDR2 is FQNEAQ. The CDR3 nucleotides read TGTGCCAGCAGCCTAGGGTTCGGGGAGCCCCAGCATTTT. Its protein product is CASSLGFGEPQHF.

This clone was counted a few times. The chain links TRBV11-1 to TRBJ2-1; no definite D call. The CDR3 has 16 residues. The germline V gene has CDR1 SGHAT and CDR2 FQDESV (reference sequence). Trimming left V 4 bases short and J 8 bases short, with 21 bases between. This chain's CDR3 is CASSSEDGGPMDEQFF. In nucleotides, the CDR3 is TGTGCCAGCAGCTCCGAGGACGGCGGACCAATGGATGAGCAGTTCTTC.

The count of this clone is one. The chain couples TRBV5-1 to TRBJ2-7; TRBD2 aligns across 10 bases. Trimming removed 4 bases from V and 2 bases from J; junction bases left unmatched: 9. The CDR3 runs to 16 residues. The germline V gene encodes CDR1 SGHRS and CDR2 YFSETQ. The CDR3 sequence is CASSQLPSGRTYEQYF. CDR3 in DNA: TGCGCCAGCAGCCAACTACCTAGCGGGAGAACCTACGAGCAGTACTTC.

In this sample, this clone turned up a few times. The V and J genes are TRBV4-1 and TRBJ2-7; D is unclear. This CDR3 is 15 amino acids long. The germline V gene has CDR1 MGHRA and CDR2 YSYEKL. Trimming pared 0 bases from V and 2 bases from J, leaving 11 bases between. The CDR3 reads CASSQEPRAPYEQYF. The CDR3 DNA sequence: TGCGCCAGCAGCCAAGAGCCCCGGGCCCCCTACGAGCAGTACTTC.

The chain is built from TRBV10-3 and TRBJ2-5; D remains ambiguous. The CDR3 is made up of 14 amino acids. Trimming stripped 4 bases from V and 5 bases from J, with 14 bases between. CDR1 is ENHRY, CDR2 SYGVKD, per germline. CDR3 sequence reads: CAISGYEDHETQYF. In DNA form, the CDR3 reads TGTGCCATCAGTGGGTACGAGGATCACGAGACCCAGTACTTC.

About this clone itself: This CDR3 is also generated by other DNA sequences in the sample. The J gene is TRBJ1-2, the V gene TRBV5-1; unclear D gene. Trimming took 0 bases from V and 8 from J, leaving 8 bases between them. Germline lookup yields CDR1 SGHRS and CDR2 YFSETQ. CDR3 length: 12 amino acids. The CDR3 loop reads CASSLDGKGYTF. Here the CDR3 DNA reads TGCGCCAGCAGCTTGGATGGCAAAGGCTACACCTTC.

The V call is TRBV5-1, the J call TRBJ2-1; 12 bases line up with TRBD2. Germline lookup yields CDR1 SGHRS and CDR2 YFSETQ. J was trimmed by 8 bases and V by 0 bases; bases with no gene match: 3. CDR3 size: 15 residues. As DNA, the CDR3 is TGCGCCAGCAGCTTGGGGACTAGCGGGATCGATGAGCAGTTCTTC. Translation gives CASSLGTSGIDEQFF.

V is TRBV7-6 and J is TRBJ2-2; 9 nucleotides line up with TRBD2. The CDR3 sequence is 17 residues long. In germline, CDR1 is SGHVS, CDR2 FNYEAQ. The V segment lost 0 bases and the J segment 2 bases; nucleotides outside the gene matches: 4. The CDR3 DNA reads TGTGCCAGCAGCTTAGCGGCTAGCGGGACCAACACCGGGGAGCTGTTTTTT. Translating it yields CASSLAASGTNTGELFF.

This clone was seen a handful of times. This chain connects TRBV9 to TRBJ2-1, with a possible D match to TRBD1 (6 bases). Germline V lookup: CDR1 SGDLS, CDR2 YYNGEE. The length of the CDR3 is 15 residues. The ends were cut back, 4 bases at V and 0 bases at J, with 11 bases in the middle. This CDR3 is CASSPQGNSYNEQFF. The CDR3 DNA reads TGTGCCAGCAGCCCACAGGGTAACTCCTACAATGAGCAGTTCTTC.

Of note for this clone: One junction end does not reproduce the germline sequence, and a read error may be involved. The J gene is TRBJ1-1, the V gene TRBV11-2; 8 bases align to TRBD1. The length of the CDR3 is 16 residues. Germline V lookup: CDR1 SGHAT, CDR2 FQNNGV. The CDR3 nucleotides are TGTGCCAGCAGGTTAGCGGCTGGACAGGGAGGTACTGAAGCTTTCTTT. It translates to CASRLAAGQGGTEAFF.

Worth noting for this clone: Other DNA sequences in this sample translate to the same CDR3. The chain employs TRBV19 and TRBJ2-1, with D hard to call. The CDR3 has 12 amino acids. Germline-derived CDR1 and CDR2 are LNHDA and SQIVND (reference sequence). The germline V and J ends were trimmed by 7 bases and 4 bases, with 8 bases remaining between them. The CDR3 loop is CASNGLYNEQFF. The CDR3 region has the DNA TGTGCCAGTAATGGCCTTTACAATGAGCAGTTCTTC.

V gene TRBV19 combines with J gene TRBJ2-2; D might be TRBD2 (6 bases). Germline V gene lookup returns CDR1 LNHDA and CDR2 SQIVND (reference sequence). V was shortened by 6 bases and J by 3 bases, with 17 bases between the two germline ends. The CDR3 is 16 amino acids. The CDR3, as DNA: TGTGCCAGTAGCCTTGGGCGGGATTTGTACACCGGGGAGCTGTTTTTT. Translated: CASSLGRDLYTGELFF.

This clone turned up a few times. The gene calls are TRBV30 and TRBJ2-7; 10 bases fit TRBD1. The germline V gene has CDR1 GTSNPN and CDR2 SVGIG (reference sequence). V gave up 5 bases and J gave up 5 bases; unmatched junction bases: 9. The CDR3 extends over 14 amino acids. This CDR3 reads CAWSQGTGANEQYF. The CDR3 DNA sequence: TGTGCCTGGTCCCAAGGGACAGGGGCGAACGAGCAGTACTTC.

The J gene is TRBJ1-1, the V gene TRBV30; D is unresolved. V gave up 0 bases and J gave up 5 bases, with 10 bases separating them. The CDR3 extends over 13 amino acids. In germline, CDR1 is GTSNPN, CDR2 SVGIG (reference sequence). CDR3 sequence (DNA): TGTGCCTGGAGTGTATCGGGGTTAACTGAAGCTTTCTTT. Translated: CAWSVSGLTEAFF.

This clone has a handful of counts. The rearrangement uses TRBV11-2 and TRBJ2-1, with a tentative D call TRBD2 (6 bases). Germline CDR1 SGHAT, CDR2 FQNNGV. Trimming removed 4 bases at V and 3 bases at J, with 13 bases between. The CDR3 length is 15 residues. The CDR3 region is CASSSPFSGYNEQFF. The CDR3 DNA is TGTGCCAGCAGCTCCCCCTTTAGCGGCTACAATGAGCAGTTCTTC.

The chain uses TRBV5-1 and TRBJ1-5; the D is unclear. V lost 0 bases and J lost 4, with 8 bases in between. The germline CDR1 and CDR2 sequences are SGHRS and YFSETQ. The CDR3 length is 14 residues. The CDR3 here is CASSLEGRNQPQHF. The CDR3 DNA reads as TGCGCCAGCAGCTTGGAGGGAAGAAATCAGCCCCAGCATTTT.

The rearrangement joins TRBV6-5 to TRBJ1-1, with D unresolved. The V gene lost 4 bases and the J gene lost 0 bases, with 6 bases spanning the gap. The CDR3 sequence is 13 residues long. Per germline, CDR1 MNHEY and CDR2 SVGAGI. Written as DNA, the CDR3 is TGTGCCAGCAGTTCCCACCTGAACACTGAAGCTTTCTTT. Protein product: CASSSHLNTEAFF.

The gene calls are TRBV10-2 and TRBJ2-7; D remains unclear. CDR1 is WSHSY, CDR2 SAAADI, per germline. V dropped 2 bases and J dropped 2 bases, with 10 bases sitting between them. The CDR3 sequence is 14 residues long. CDR3 residues: CASSEMYGTYEQYF. The CDR3 region has the DNA TGCGCCAGCAGTGAGATGTATGGGACCTACGAGCAGTACTTC.